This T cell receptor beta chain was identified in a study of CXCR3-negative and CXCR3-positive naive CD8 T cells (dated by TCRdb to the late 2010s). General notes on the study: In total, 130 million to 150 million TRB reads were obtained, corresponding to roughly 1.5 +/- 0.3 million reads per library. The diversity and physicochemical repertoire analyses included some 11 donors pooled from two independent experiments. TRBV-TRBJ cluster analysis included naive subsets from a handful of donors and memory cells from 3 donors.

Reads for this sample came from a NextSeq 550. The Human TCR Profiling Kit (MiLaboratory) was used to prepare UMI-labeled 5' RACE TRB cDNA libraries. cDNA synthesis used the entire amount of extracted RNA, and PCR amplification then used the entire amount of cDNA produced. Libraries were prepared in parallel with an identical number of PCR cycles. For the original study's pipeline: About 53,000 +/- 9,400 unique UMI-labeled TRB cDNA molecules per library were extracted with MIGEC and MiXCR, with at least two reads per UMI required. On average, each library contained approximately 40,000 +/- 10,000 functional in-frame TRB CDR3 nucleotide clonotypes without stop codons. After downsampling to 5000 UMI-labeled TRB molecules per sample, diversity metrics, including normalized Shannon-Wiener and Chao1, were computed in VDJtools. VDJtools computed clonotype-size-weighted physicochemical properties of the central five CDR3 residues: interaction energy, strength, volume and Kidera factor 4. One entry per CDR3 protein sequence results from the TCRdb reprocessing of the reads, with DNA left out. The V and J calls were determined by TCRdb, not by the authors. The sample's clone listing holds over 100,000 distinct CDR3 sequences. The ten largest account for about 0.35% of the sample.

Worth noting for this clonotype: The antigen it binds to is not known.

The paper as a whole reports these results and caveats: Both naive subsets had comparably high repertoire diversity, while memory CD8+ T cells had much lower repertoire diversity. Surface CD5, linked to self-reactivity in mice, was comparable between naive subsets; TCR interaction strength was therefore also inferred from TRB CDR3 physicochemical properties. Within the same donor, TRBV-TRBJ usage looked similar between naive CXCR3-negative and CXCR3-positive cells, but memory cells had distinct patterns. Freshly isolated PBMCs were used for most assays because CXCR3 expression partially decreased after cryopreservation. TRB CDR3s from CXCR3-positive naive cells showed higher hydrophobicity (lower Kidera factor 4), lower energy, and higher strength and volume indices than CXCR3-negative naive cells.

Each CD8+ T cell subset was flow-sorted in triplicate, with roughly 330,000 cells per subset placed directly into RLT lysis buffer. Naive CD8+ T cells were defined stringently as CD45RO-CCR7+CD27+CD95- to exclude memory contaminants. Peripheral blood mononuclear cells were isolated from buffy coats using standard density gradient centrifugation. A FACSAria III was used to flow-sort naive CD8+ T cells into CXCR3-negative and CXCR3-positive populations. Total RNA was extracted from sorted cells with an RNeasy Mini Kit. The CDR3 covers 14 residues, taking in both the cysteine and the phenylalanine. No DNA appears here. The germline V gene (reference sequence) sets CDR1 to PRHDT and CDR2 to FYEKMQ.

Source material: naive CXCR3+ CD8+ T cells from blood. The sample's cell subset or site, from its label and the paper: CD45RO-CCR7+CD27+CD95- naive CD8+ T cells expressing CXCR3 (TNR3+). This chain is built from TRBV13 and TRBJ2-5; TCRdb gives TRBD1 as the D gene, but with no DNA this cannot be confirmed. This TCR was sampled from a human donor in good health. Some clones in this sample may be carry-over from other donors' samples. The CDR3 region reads CASSLGQGLKTQYF.